This entry lists 17 T cell receptor beta chains sequenced from one sample in a study of Graves' ophthalmopathy and Graves' hyperthyroidism. From RNA, the CDR3 regions of TCR beta chains were amplified and sequenced. Following a first-round RT-PCR that used HTBI primers, a second-round multiplex PCR was carried out. TCRdb processed the multiplex PCR reads anew with MiXCR; each CDR3 protein has one entry. The sample contains 650,000 to 900,000 distinct CDR3 sequences, roughly 40% of which appear only once. The sample taken for sequencing was peripheral blood. Receptors were obtained from an adult man with Graves' ophthalmopathy.

The chain carries TRBV2 and TRBJ1-5; 9 bases align to TRBD1. With 6 bases clipped from V and 0 bases from J, the junction kept 18 bases outside the gene matches. Germline V gene sequence: CDR1 SNHLY, CDR2 FYNNEI. The CDR3 is 20 amino acids. CDR3 DNA sequence: TGTGCCAGCAGGCCCAGGACGGGACAGGGTGCGAAGGGTAGCAATCAGCCCCAGCATTTT. Encoded protein: CASRPRTGQGAKGSNQPQHF.

The chain employs TRBV20-1 and TRBJ2-5; possibly TRBD2 for D (5 bases). Germline CDR1 DFQATT, CDR2 SNEGSKA (reference sequence). Trimming left V 6 bases short and J 1 base short, with 21 bases between. The CDR3 is made up of 16 amino acids. The CDR3 sequence is CSAPMRVRRPQETQYF. The CDR3 nucleotides are TGCAGTGCCCCGATGAGGGTACGGCGGCCCCAAGAGACCCAGTACTTC.

The V and J genes are TRBV10-3 and TRBJ1-1; D not resolved. V lost 8 bases and J 1 base, leaving 8 bases between the germline ends. The CDR3 has 12 amino acids. Germline CDR1 ENHRY, CDR2 SYGVKD. The CDR3 reads CAIGKANTEAFF. The DNA of the CDR3 is TGTGCCATCGGCAAAGCGAACACTGAAGCTTTCTTT.

This clonotype was picked up many times. The chain employs TRBV7-2 and TRBJ2-5, with D perhaps matching TRBD2 (5 bases). The CDR3 is 12 residues long. The ends were cut back, 6 bases at V and 4 bases at J, with 9 bases in the middle. Germline CDR1 reads SGHTA; CDR2 reads FQGNSA. CDR3 in amino acids: CASSPGRETQYF. The CDR3 DNA follows: TGTGCCAGCAGTCCTGGGAGAGAGACCCAGTACTTC.

V is TRBV15 and J is TRBJ1-2; D is perhaps TRBD1 (5 bases). V was shortened by 3 bases and J by 7 bases, with 18 bases between the two germline ends. This CDR3 region has 15 residues. CDR1 and CDR2 from the germline V gene are LNHNV and YYDKDF (reference sequence). CDR3 DNA: TGTGCCACCAGCAGTTACTCGGGCAGGGAGGGTGGCTACACCTTC. Translating gives CATSSYSGREGGYTF.

Only one count was recorded for this clonotype. The chain employs TRBV5-6 and TRBJ2-7; D not resolved. The length of the CDR3 is 15 residues. The V and J ends lost 1 base and 2 bases respectively, with 13 bases between them. Germline V gives CDR1 SGHDT, CDR2 YYEEEE. The CDR3 DNA sequence: TGTGCCAGCAGCTTGTATAGGACCATCCCCTACGAGCAGTACTTC. Amino acid sequence: CASSLYRTIPYEQYF.

This clonotype was recorded only once. The chain joins TRBV24-1 to TRBJ1-2; 11 bases match TRBD1. There are 17 residues in the CDR3. Trimming took 4 bases from V and 8 from J; bases not matched to a gene: 14. Per the germline V gene, CDR1 is KGHDR and CDR2 is SFDVKD. The CDR3 reads CATSDSRSPGTGGGYTF. The CDR3 nucleotides are TGTGCCACCAGTGACTCGCGCTCCCCCGGGACAGGGGGGGGCTACACCTTC.

The genes are TRBV2 and TRBJ2-2, with a possible D match to TRBD1 (6 bases). The CDR3 runs to 14 residues. Trimming took 7 bases from V and 5 from J, leaving 14 bases between them. The germline CDR1 and CDR2 sequences are SNHLY and FYNNEI. For the CDR3, the DNA is TGTGCCAGCATAAACAGGGAAGATACCGGGGAGCTGTTTTTT. This gives the protein CASINREDTGELFF.

The chain carries TRBV7-2 and TRBJ1-4, with D unclear. Trimming took off 1 base at V and 0 bases at J, with 9 bases between the two ends. The CDR3 extends over 16 amino acids. Looked up from germline, CDR1 is SGHTA and CDR2 is FQGNSA. CDR3 in DNA: TGTGCCAGCAGCTTAGGGGCAGAGGCAACTAATGAAAAACTGTTTTTT. Its protein product is CASSLGAEATNEKLFF.

V usage is TRBV25-1 and J usage is TRBJ1-6; weak D call: TRBD1 (6 bases). This CDR3 region has 13 residues. V was shortened by 3 bases and J by 8 bases, with 8 bases between the two germline ends. The germline V gene has CDR1 MGHDK and CDR2 SYGVNS. The CDR3 DNA reads as TGTGCCAGCAGTGACGGACAGTATTCACCCCTCCACTTT. Translation gives CASSDGQYSPLHF. The full variable domain, completed using reference TRBV25-1 and TRBJ1-6, is EADIYQTPRYLVIGTGKKITLECSQTMGHDKMYWYQQDPGMELHLIHYSYGVNSTEKGDLSSESTVSRIRTEHFPLTLESARPSHTSQYLCASSDGQYSPLHFGNGTRLTVT.

Only a few counts were recorded for this clonotype. The chain recombines TRBV6-6 with TRBJ2-7; 10 bases fit TRBD1. The CDR3 totals 15 residues. V lost 0 bases, J lost 2 bases, and 1 base stayed unmatched. Germline lookup yields CDR1 MNHNY and CDR2 SVGAGI (reference sequence). CDR3 loop: CASSYSGQGAYEQYF. In DNA, the CDR3 is TGTGCCAGCAGTTACTCAGGACAGGGGGCCTACGAGCAGTACTTC.

This clonotype was observed a few times. The chain is built from TRBV20-1 and TRBJ1-5; D is uncertain. CDR1 is DFQATT, CDR2 SNEGSKA, per germline (reference sequence). CDR3 length: 13 amino acids. V was trimmed by 4 bases and J by 1 base, leaving 8 bases between them. The DNA for the CDR3 is TGCAGTGCTATGGACGTGAGCAATCAGCCCCAGCATTTT. Its protein product is CSAMDVSNQPQHF.

Many counts were recorded for this clonotype. The rearrangement links TRBV29-1 to TRBJ2-6; D gene ambiguous. CDR1 SQVTM and CDR2 ANQGSEA come from the germline V gene. The CDR3 sequence is 14 residues long. The germline V and J ends were trimmed by 0 bases and 13 bases, with 16 bases remaining between them. In DNA form, the CDR3 reads TGCAGCGTTGAAGAACGAGCGACACCTCCTGTCCTGACTTTC. Its translation is CSVEERATPPVLTF.

This clonotype was counted only a few times. The chain is built from TRBV20-1 and TRBJ1-5; perhaps TRBD1 as D (6 bases). The CDR3 has 13 residues. Germline V gene data show CDR1 as DFQATT and CDR2 as SNEGSKA (reference sequence). Trimming took 6 bases from V and 0 from J, leaving 9 bases between them. The CDR3 protein is CSASGVSNQPQHF. CDR3 sequence (DNA): TGCAGTGCCTCAGGGGTTAGCAATCAGCCCCAGCATTTT.

The chain employs TRBV2 and TRBJ2-3, with D unclear. Trimming took 7 bases from V and 9 from J, leaving 14 bases between them. Germline V gives CDR1 SNHLY, CDR2 FYNNEI. This CDR3 has 12 amino acids. Here the CDR3 reads CASIRIETTQYF. DNA for the CDR3: TGTGCCAGCATTAGGATCGAAACGACGCAGTATTTT.

The genes are TRBV29-1 and TRBJ2-2; TRBD2 aligns across 8 bases. Germline V gives CDR1 SQVTM, CDR2 ANQGSEA. CDR3 size: 13 residues. DNA for the CDR3: TGCACCGGGAGGGTGGGGGTCACCGGGGAGCTGTTTTTT. Its translation: CTGRVGVTGELFF.

V gene TRBV7-9 combines with J gene TRBJ1-1; D may be TRBD1 (5 bases). CDR3 size: 15 residues. CDR1 and CDR2 from the germline V gene are SEHNR and FQNEAQ (reference sequence). Trimming pared 2 bases from V and 3 bases from J, leaving 13 bases between. The chain's CDR3 is CASSLFGGADTEAFF. In DNA form, the CDR3 reads TGTGCCAGCAGCTTATTCGGGGGAGCGGACACTGAAGCTTTCTTT.